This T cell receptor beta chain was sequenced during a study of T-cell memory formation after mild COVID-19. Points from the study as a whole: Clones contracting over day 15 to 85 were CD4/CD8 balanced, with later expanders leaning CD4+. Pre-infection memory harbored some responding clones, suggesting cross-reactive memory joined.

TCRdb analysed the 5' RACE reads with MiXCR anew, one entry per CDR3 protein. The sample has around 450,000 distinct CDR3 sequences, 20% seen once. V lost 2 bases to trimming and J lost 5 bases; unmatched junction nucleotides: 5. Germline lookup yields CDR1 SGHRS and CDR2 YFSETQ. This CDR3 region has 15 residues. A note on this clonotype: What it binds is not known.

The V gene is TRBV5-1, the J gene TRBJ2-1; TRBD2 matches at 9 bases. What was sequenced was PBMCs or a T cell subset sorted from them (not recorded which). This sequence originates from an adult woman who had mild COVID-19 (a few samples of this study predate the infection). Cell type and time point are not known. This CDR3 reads CASSFSTSGDNEQFF. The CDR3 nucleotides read TGCGCCAGCAGCTTTTCGACTAGCGGAGACAATGAGCAGTTCTTC.